The present entry profiles one T cell receptor (beta chain) with its context. Its antigen remains unidentified. The data were obtained in a study of response to subunit inactivated influenza vaccine. Each CDR3 protein is one row after TCRdb ran MiXCR on the RT-PCR reads. The repertoire consists of 560,000 or so distinct CDR3 sequences, with 6% to 9% occurring once and the leading ten covering around 13%. Germline V gene lookup returns CDR1 MNHEY and CDR2 SVGAGI. The CDR3 extends over 16 amino acids. Deletions cut 2 bases from V and 4 bases from J, with 15 bases between. Findings of the study overall: Authors suggested each seasonal flu vaccination may recruit only limited numbers of new T cells.

This receptor was identified in a man aged 50-75 years who received an inactivated influenza vaccine. Sequencing was performed on PBMCs from blood, taken 23 months after vaccination. The gene calls are TRBV6-5 and TRBJ2-1; D is uncertain. The CDR3 here is CASSYMGLRKYNEQFF. The DNA for the CDR3 is TGTGCCAGCAGTTACATGGGCCTGCGAAAATACAATGAGCAGTTCTTC.